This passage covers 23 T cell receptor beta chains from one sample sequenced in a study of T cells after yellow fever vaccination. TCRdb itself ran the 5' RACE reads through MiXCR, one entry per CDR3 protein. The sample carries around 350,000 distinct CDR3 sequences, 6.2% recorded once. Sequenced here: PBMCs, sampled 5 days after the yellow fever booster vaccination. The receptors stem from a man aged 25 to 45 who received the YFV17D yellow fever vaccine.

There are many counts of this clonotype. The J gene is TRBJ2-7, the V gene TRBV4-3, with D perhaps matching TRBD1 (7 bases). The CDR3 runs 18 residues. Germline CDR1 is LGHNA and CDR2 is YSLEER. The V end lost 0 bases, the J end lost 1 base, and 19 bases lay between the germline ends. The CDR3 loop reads CASSQDSGRQGESYEQYF. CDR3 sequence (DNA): TGCGCCAGCAGCCAAGATTCGGGGAGGCAGGGGGAATCCTACGAGCAGTACTTC.

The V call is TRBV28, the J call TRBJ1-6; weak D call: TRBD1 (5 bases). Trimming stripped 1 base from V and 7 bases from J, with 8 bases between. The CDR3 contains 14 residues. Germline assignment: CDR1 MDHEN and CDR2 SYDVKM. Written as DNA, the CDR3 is TGTGCCAGCAGTTTATCGGGGCCAAATTCACCCCTCCACTTT. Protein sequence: CASSLSGPNSPLHF.

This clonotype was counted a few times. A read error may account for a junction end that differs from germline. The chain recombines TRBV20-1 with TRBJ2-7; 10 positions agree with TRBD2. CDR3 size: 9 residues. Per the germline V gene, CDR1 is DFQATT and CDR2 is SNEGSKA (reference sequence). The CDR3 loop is CSARTSGNF. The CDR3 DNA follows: TGCAGTGCCCGGACTAGCGGTAACTTC.

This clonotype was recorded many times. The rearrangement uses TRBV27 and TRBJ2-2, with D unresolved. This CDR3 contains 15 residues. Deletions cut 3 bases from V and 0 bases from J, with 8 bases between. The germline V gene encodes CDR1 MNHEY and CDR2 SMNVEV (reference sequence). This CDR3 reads CASSLSAANTGELFF. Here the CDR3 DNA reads TGTGCCAGCAGTTTGTCGGCAGCGAACACCGGGGAGCTGTTTTTT.

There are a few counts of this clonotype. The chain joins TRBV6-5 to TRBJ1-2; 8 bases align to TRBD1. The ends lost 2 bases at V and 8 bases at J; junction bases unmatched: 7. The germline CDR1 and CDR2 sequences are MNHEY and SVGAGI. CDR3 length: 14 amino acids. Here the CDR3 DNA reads TGTGCCAGCAGTTACGGGCAGGGGGCGCGGGGCTACACCTTC. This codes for CASSYGQGARGYTF.

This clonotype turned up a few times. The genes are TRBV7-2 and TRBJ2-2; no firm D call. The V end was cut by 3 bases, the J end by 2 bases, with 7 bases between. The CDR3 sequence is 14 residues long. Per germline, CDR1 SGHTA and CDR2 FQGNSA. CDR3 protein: CASSFSPNTGELFF. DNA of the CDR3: TGTGCCAGCAGCTTTTCCCCTAACACCGGGGAGCTGTTTTTT.

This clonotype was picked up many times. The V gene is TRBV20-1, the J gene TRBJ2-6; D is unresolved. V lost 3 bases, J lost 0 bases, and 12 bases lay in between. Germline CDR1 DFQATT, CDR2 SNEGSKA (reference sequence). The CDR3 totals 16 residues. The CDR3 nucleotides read TGCAGTGCTAGGGTGAGACCTAGCTCTGGGGCCAACGTCCTGACTTTC. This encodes CSARVRPSSGANVLTF.

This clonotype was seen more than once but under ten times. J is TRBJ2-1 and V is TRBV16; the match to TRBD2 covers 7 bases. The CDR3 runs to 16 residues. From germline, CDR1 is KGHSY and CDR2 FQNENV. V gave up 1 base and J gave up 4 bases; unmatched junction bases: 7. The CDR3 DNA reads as TGTGCCAGCAGCCAATATACTAGCGACAAGTACAATGAGCAGTTCTTC. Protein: CASSQYTSDKYNEQFF. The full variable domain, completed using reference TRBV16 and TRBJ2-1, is GEEVAQTPKHLVRGEGQKAKLYCAPIKGHSYVFWYQQVLKNEFKFLISFQNENVFDETGMPKERFSAKCLPNSPCSLEIQATKLEDSAVYFCASSQYTSDKYNEQFFGPGTRLTVL.

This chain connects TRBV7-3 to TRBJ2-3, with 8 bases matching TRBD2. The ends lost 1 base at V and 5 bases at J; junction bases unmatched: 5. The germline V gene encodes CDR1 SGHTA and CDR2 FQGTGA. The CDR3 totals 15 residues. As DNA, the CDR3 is TGTGCCAGCAGCTTAATCGGGGGGGAGGAAGATACGCAGTATTTT. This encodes CASSLIGGEEDTQYF.

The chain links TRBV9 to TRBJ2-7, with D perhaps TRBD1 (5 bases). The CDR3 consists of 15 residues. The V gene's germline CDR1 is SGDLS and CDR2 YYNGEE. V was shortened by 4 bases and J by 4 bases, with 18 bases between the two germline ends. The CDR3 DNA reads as TGTGCCAGCAGCATCCAGAGTGGACAAATGTACGAGCAGTACTTC. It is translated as CASSIQSGQMYEQYF.

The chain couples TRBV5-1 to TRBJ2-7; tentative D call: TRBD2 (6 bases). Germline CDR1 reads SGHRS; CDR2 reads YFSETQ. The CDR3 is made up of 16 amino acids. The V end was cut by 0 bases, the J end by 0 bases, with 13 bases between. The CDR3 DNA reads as TGCGCCAGCAGCTTGGCCGGGCGGGGCTACTCCTACGAGCAGTACTTC. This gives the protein CASSLAGRGYSYEQYF.

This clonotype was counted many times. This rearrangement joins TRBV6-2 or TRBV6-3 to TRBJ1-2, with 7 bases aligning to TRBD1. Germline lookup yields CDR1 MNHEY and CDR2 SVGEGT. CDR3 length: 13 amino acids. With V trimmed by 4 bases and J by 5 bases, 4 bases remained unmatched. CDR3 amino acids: CASSSTGLYGYTF. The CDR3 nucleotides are TGTGCCAGCAGTTCGACAGGGTTATATGGCTACACCTTC.

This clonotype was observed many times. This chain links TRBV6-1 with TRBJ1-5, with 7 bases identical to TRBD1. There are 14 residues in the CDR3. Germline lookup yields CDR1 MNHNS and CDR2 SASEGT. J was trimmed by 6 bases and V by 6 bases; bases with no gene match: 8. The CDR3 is CASSLRQGGQPQHF. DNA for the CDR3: TGTGCCAGCAGCCTGAGACAGGGTGGTCAGCCCCAGCATTTT.

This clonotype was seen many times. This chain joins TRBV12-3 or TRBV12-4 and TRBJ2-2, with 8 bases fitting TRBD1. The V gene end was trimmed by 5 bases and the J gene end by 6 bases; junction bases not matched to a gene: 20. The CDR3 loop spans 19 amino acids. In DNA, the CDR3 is TGTGCCAGCAGTACACGGGACACCACAAAACGACAGGGGCCCGGGGAGCTGTTTTTT. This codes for CASSTRDTTKRQGPGELFF.

CDR3 loop: CSARSGPGMETQYF. Here the CDR3 DNA reads TGCAGTGCCAGGAGCGGGCCTGGGATGGAGACCCAGTACTTC. V gene TRBV20-1 combines with J gene TRBJ2-5; maybe TRBD2 (6 bases). Trimming stripped 6 bases from V and 5 bases from J, with 19 bases between. Germline values: CDR1 DFQATT, CDR2 SNEGSKA (reference sequence). The length of the CDR3 is 14 residues.

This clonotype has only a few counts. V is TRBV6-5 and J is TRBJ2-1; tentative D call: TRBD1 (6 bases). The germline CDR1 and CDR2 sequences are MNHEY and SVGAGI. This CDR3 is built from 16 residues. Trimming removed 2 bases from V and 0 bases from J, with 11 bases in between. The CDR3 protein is CASSYHRGSSYNEQFF. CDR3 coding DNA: TGTGCCAGCAGTTACCATAGGGGGAGCTCCTACAATGAGCAGTTCTTC.

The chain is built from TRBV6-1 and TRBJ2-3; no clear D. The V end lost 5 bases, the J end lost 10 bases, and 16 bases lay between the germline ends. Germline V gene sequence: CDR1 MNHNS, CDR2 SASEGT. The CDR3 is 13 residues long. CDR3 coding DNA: TGTGCCAGCAGTACGAGACCCGATCAGGCGCAGTATTTT. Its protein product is CASSTRPDQAQYF.

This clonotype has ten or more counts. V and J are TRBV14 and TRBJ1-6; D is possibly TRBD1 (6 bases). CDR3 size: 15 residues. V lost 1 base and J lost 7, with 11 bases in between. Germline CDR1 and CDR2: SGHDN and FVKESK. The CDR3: CASSQADRKNSPLHF. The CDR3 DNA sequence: TGTGCCAGCAGCCAAGCTGACAGGAAGAATTCACCCCTCCACTTT.

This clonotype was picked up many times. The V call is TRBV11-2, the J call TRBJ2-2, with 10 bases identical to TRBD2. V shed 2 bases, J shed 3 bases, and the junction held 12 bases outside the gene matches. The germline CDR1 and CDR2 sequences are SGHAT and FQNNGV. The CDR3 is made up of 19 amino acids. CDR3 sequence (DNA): TGTGCCAGCAGCTTATCTTGGCTAGCGGGAGTTCGCGACACCGGGGAGCTGTTTTTT. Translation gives CASSLSWLAGVRDTGELFF.

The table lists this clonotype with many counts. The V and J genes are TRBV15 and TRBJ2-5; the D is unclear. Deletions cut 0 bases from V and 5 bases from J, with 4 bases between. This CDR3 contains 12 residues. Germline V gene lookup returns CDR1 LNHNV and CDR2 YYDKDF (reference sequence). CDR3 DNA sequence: TGTGCCACCAGCAGAGATCCGGAGACCCAGTACTTC. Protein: CATSRDPETQYF.

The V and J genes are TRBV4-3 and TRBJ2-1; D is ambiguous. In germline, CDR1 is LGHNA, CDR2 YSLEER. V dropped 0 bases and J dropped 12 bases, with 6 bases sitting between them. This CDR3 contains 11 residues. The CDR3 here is CASSQDPGQFF. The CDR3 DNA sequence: TGCGCCAGCAGCCAAGATCCGGGGCAGTTCTTC.

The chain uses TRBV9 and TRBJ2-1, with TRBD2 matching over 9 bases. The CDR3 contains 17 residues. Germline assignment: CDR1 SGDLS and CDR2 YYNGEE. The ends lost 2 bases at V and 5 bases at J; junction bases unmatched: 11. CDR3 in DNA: TGTGCCAGCAGCGTCGCCGCCGGGACTAGCAGCAACAATGAGCAGTTCTTC. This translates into CASSVAAGTSSNNEQFF.

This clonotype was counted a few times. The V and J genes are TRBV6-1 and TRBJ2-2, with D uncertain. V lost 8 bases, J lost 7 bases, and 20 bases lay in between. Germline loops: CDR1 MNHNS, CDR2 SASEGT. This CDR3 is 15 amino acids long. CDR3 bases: TGTGCCAGCGGGCCGCGCCCCGACTCTTACGGGGAGCTGTTTTTT. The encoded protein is CASGPRPDSYGELFF.